One and the same sample provided the 4 T cell receptor beta chains below, sequenced in a study of STAT5B mutations in CD4+ large granular lymphocyte leukemia. Libraries were prepared by immunoSEQ multiplex PCR; TCRdb keeps only in-frame clonotypes and omits some of them. The top ten hold around 0.98% of the sample, which has about 26,000 clones, over 70% seen once. The sample was CD4+ T cells from blood buffy coats. The receptor source for this set is a human donor in good health.

The rearrangement links TRBV30 to TRBJ1-1, with 8 bases that match TRBD1. The length of the CDR3 is 12 residues. Unmatched junction bases numbered 2, after V lost 7 bases and J lost 1 base. Germline CDR1 is GTSNPN and CDR2 is SVGIG (reference sequence). The CDR3 DNA is TGTGCCTTAGACAGGGGGAACACTGAAGCTTTCTTT. This gives the protein CALDRGNTEAFF.

The V and J genes are TRBV7-9 and TRBJ2-5; maybe TRBD1 (8 bases). The CDR3 is 19 residues long. The V end lost 3 bases, the J end lost 2 bases, and 25 bases lay between the germline ends. The germline CDR1 and CDR2 sequences are SEHNR and FQNEAQ (reference sequence). In DNA form, the CDR3 reads TGTGCCAGCAGCTTCCGGACAGGGTTGCGGGGGCCATCTCAAGAGACCCAGTACTTC. Amino acids: CASSFRTGLRGPSQETQYF.

The genes are TRBV30 and TRBJ2-3; a possible D gene is TRBD2 (6 bases). The CDR3 is 12 residues long. Germline values: CDR1 GTSNPN, CDR2 SVGIG (reference sequence). V lost 5 bases and J lost 2, with 8 bases in between. The CDR3 nucleotides are TGTGCCTGGGCGGGACCCACAGATACGCAGTATTTT. It specifies CAWAGPTDTQYF.

The rearrangement joins TRBV28 to TRBJ2-7; D not certain. The length of the CDR3 is 13 residues. V lost 5 bases and J lost 3, with 11 bases in between. Per the germline V gene, CDR1 is MDHEN and CDR2 is SYDVKM. CDR3 sequence reads: CASSAGRIYEQYV. CDR3 sequence (DNA): TGTGCCAGCAGTGCAGGCAGGATCTACGAGCAGTACGTC.